Here is one T cell receptor (beta chain) with its context. The target antigen is unknown. Method: immunoSEQ multiplex PCR; TCRdb's copy keeps in-frame clones and lacks some. The sample holds around 67,000 clones; about 80% are singletons and the top ten take approximately 1.2%. This sample was included in a study of OX40 agonist ivuxolimab in advanced cancers. Broader study findings: CD8+ T cells averaged more expanded clones than CD4+.

The germline gives CDR1 LNHDA, CDR2 SQIVND (reference sequence). The CDR3 has 18 amino acids. Unmatched junction bases numbered 14, after V lost 4 bases and J lost 10 bases. J is TRBJ2-1 and V is TRBV19; 15 bases line up with TRBD2. Sequences were derived from CD4+ or CD8+ T cells sorted from blood, sampled in a trial of the OX40 agonist ivuxolimab. This TCR derives from an adult with an advanced solid tumor such as melanoma, head and neck, liver or kidney cancer. CDR3 sequence reads: CASSKGLAGGPSPGEQFF. CDR3 DNA: TGTGCCAGTAGTAAGGGACTAGCGGGGGGCCCCTCTCCCGGGGAGCAGTTCTTC.